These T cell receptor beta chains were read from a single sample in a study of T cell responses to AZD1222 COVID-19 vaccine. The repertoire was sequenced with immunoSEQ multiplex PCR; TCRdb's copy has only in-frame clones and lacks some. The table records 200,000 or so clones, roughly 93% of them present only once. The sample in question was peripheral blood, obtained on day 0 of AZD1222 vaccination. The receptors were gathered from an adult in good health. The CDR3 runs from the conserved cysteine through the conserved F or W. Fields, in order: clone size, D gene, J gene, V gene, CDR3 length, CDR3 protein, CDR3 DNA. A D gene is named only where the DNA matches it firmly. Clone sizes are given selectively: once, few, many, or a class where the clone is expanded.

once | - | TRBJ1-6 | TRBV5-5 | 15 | CASSFAPAKGSPLHF | TGTGCCAGCAGCTTTGCACCTGCAAAGGGTTCACCCCTCCACTTT
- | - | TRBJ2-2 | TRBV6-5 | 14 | CASSYGQHTGELFF | TGTGCCAGCAGTTACGGGCAGCACACCGGGGAGCTGTTTTTT
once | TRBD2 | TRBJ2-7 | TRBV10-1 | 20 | CASSETRGTSGLRSSYEQYF | TGCGCCAGCAGTGAGACGAGGGGGACTAGCGGTCTTAGGAGCTCCTACGAGCAGTACTTC
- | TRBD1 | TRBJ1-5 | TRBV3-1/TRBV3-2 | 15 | CASSQDGQGDQPQHF | TGTGCCAGCAGCCAAGATGGTCAGGGGGATCAGCCCCAGCATTTT
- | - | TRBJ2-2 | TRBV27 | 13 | CASSLFFAGELFF | TGTGCCAGCAGTTTATTTTTCGCCGGGGAGCTGTTTTTT
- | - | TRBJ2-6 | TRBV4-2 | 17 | CASSQDLVNSGANVLTF | TGTGCCAGCAGCCAAGATCTAGTGAACTCTGGGGCCAACGTCCTGACTTTC
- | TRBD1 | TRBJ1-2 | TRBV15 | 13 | CATSIRGRGGYTF | TGTGCCACCAGTATCAGGGGGCGAGGGGGCTACACCTTC
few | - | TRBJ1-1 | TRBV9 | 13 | CASSIGGGTEAFF | TGTGCCAGCTCTATAGGGGGTGGCACTGAAGCTTTCTTT
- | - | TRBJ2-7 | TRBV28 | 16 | CASSLSQGLANDEQYF | TGTGCCAGCAGTTTAAGTCAGGGCCTAGCGAACGACGAGCAGTACTTC
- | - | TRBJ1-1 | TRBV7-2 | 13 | CASSLQGWAEAFF | TGTGCCAGCAGCTTACAGGGGTGGGCTGAAGCTTTCTTT
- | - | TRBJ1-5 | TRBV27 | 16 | CASSLDPGSSNQPQHF | TGTGCCAGCAGTTTAGATCCGGGCTCTAGCAATCAGCCCCAGCATTTT
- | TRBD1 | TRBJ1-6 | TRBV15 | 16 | CATSREPRGQNSPLHF | TGTGCCACCAGCAGGGAGCCCAGGGGGCAAAATTCACCCCTCCACTTT
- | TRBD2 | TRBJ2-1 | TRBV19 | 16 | CASSLIAGTSYNEQFF | TGTGCCAGTAGCCTGATAGCGGGAACCTCCTACAATGAGCAGTTCTTC
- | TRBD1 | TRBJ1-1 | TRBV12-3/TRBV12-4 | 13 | CASSFFRDSEAFF | TGTGCCAGCAGTTTTTTCCGGGACAGTGAAGCTTTCTTT
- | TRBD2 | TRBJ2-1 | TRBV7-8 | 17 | CASSPRLAGGLYNEQFF | TGTGCCAGCAGCCCCAGACTAGCGGGGGGTTTATACAATGAGCAGTTCTTC
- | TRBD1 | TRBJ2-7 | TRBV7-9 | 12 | CASSLVGQAHIF | TGTGCCAGCAGCTTAGTTGGACAGGCTCATATCTTC
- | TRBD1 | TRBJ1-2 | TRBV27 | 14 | CASSVLQGSYGYTF | TGTGCCAGCAGTGTACTACAGGGGAGCTATGGCTACACCTTC
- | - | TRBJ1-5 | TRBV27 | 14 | CASSFGGNNQPQHF | TGTGCCAGCAGTTTTGGGGGGAACAATCAGCCCCAGCATTTT
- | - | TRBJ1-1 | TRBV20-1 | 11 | CSAVKSTEAFF | TGCAGTGCTGTGAAGAGCACTGAAGCTTTCTTT
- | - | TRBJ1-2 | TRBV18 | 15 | CASSPKQPILYGYTF | TGTGCCAGCTCACCAAAGCAGCCGATTCTCTATGGCTACACCTTC
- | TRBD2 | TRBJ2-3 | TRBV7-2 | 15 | CASSQAGAPQDTQYF | TGTGCCAGCAGCCAAGCGGGGGCCCCACAAGATACGCAGTATTTT
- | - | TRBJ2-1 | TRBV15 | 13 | CATSRRDSTEQFF | TGTGCCACCAGCAGGCGGGATAGCACTGAGCAGTTCTTC
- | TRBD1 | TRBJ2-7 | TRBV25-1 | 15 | CASSAGTVEAYEQYF | TGTGCCAGCAGTGCCGGGACAGTTGAAGCCTACGAGCAGTACTTC
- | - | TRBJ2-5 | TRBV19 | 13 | CASRDAAQETQYF | TGTGCCAGTAGAGACGCAGCACAAGAGACCCAGTACTTC
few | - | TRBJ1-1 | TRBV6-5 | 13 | CASRPPGNTEAFF | TGTGCCAGCAGGCCCCCGGGGAACACTGAAGCTTTCTTT
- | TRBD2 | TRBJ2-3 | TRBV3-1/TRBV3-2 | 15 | CASSFSGSGTDTQYF | TGTGCCAGCAGTTTCAGCGGGAGCGGCACAGATACGCAGTATTTT
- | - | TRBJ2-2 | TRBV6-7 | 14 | CASSYSRARWMQSF | TGTGCCAGCAGTTACTCGAGAGCTAGGTGGATGCAGTCATTT
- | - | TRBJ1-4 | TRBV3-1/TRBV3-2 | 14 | CASSQEGYNEKLFF | TGTGCCAGCAGCCAAGAGGGGTACAATGAAAAACTGTTTTTT
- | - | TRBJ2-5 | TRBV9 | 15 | CASSVVGAFQETQYF | TGTGCCAGCAGCGTCGTTGGGGCTTTCCAAGAGACCCAGTACTTC
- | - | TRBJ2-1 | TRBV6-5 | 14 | CASRWQSSYNEQFF | TGTGCCAGCAGATGGCAGAGCTCCTACAATGAGCAGTTCTTC
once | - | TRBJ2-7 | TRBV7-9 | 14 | CASSLPGRLNEQYF | TGTGCCAGCAGCCTCCCGGGACGTCTCAACGAGCAGTACTTC
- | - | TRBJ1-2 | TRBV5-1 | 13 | CASSLDPEGGYTF | TGCGCCAGCAGCTTGGACCCCGAGGGAGGCTACACCTTC
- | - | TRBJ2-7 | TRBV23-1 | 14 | CASSQRGTPYEQYF | TGCGCCAGCAGTCAAAGGGGCACTCCCTACGAGCAGTACTTC
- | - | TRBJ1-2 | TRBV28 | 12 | CASSLFGAGYTF | TGTGCCAGCAGTTTATTCGGGGCGGGCTACACCTTC
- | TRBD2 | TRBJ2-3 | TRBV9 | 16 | CASSLLAGGPSDTQYF | TGTGCCAGCAGCTTACTAGCGGGAGGGCCCTCAGATACGCAGTATTTT
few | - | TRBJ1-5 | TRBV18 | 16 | CASSSGVQASNQPQHF | TGTGCCAGCTCGTCCGGGGTTCAGGCGAGCAATCAGCCCCAGCATTTT
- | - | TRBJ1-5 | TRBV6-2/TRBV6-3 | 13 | CASSTHIGQPQHF | TGTGCCAGCAGTACCCATATCGGTCAGCCCCAGCATTTT
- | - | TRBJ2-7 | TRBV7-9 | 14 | CASSKAGQQSKQYF | TGTGCCAGCAGCAAGGCGGGACAACAGTCGAAGCAGTACTTC
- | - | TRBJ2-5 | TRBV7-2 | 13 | CASSLVGQETQYF | TGTGCCAGCAGCTTAGTTGGCCAAGAGACCCAGTACTTC
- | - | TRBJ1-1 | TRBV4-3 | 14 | CASSQDQGNTEAFF | TGCGCCAGCAGCCAAGATCAGGGGAACACTGAAGCTTTCTTT
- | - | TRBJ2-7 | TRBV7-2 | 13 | CASSLSSSYEQYF | TGTGCCAGCAGCTTATCCTCCTCCTACGAGCAGTACTTC
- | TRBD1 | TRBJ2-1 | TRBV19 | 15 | CASSWTGSNGNEQFF | TGTGCCAGTAGCTGGACAGGGTCGAATGGGAATGAGCAGTTCTTC
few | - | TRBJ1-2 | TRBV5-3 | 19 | CARSLILKVRGGPNYGYTF | TGTGCCAGAAGCTTGATCCTTAAGGTCAGGGGTGGTCCTAACTATGGCTACACCTTC
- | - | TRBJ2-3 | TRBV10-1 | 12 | CASSLGTDTQYF | TGCGCCAGCAGTCTCGGCACAGATACGCAGTATTTT
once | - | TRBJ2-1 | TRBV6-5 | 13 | CASSYSTFNEQFF | TGTGCCAGCAGTTACTCGACTTTCAATGAGCAGTTCTTC
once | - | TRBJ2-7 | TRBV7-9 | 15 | CASSFIGTPEYEQYF | TGTGCCAGCAGCTTCATCGGGACTCCCGAATACGAGCAGTACTTC
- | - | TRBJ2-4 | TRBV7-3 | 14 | CASSFWGSKNIQYF | TGTGCCAGCAGCTTCTGGGGTTCCAAAAACATTCAGTACTTC
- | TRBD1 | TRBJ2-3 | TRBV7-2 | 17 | CASSLSGQLAFTDTQYF | TGTGCCAGCAGCTTGTCGGGACAGTTGGCTTTCACAGATACGCAGTATTTT
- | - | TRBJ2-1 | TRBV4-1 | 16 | CAPSQGGGVAYNEQFF | TGCGCCCCCAGCCAAGGAGGGGGGGTAGCCTACAATGAGCAGTTCTTC
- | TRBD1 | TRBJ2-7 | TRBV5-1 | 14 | CASSLGQEAGEQYF | TGCGCCAGCAGCCTGGGACAGGAGGCGGGCGAGCAGTACTTC
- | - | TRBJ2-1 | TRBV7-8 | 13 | CASSLGGAEEQFF | TGTGCCAGCAGCTTAGGGGGAGCGGAAGAGCAGTTCTTC
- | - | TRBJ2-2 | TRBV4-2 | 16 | CASSQEGSQERVELFF | TGTGCCAGCAGCCAAGAAGGATCGCAAGAACGGGTGGAGCTGTTTTTT
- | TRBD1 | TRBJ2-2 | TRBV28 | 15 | CASSPPGQGAGELFF | TGTGCCAGCAGTCCACCGGGACAGGGGGCCGGGGAGCTGTTTTTT
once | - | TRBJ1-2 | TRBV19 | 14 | CASSTHQGDYGYTF | TGTGCCAGTAGTACCCACCAGGGTGACTATGGCTACACCTTC
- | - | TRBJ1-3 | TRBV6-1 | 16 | CASSEGGGHSGNTIYF | TGTGCCAGCAGTGAAGGCGGGGGGCACTCTGGAAACACCATATATTTT
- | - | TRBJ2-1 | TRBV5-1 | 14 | CASSLGLSLGEQFF | TGCGCCAGCAGCTTAGGACTCTCTCTGGGGGAGCAGTTCTTC
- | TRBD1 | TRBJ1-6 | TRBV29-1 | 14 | CSVRQGLGDSPLHF | TGCAGCGTACGACAGGGCCTGGGAGATTCACCCCTCCACTTT
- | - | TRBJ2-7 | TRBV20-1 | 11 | CSARVGAKQYF | TGCAGTGCTAGAGTTGGGGCGAAACAGTACTTC
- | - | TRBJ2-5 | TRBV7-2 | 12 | CASSLGRETQYF | TGTGCCAGCAGCTTAGGGCGGGAGACCCAGTACTTC
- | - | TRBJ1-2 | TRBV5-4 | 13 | CASSSLPFYGYTF | TGTGCCAGCAGCTCTTTACCGTTTTATGGCTACACCTTC